This T cell receptor beta chain was sequenced in a study of technical replicates of blood from several donors. This clone was seen more than once but under ten times. CDR3 size: 12 residues. CDR1 is ENHRY, CDR2 SYGVKD, per germline. The ends were cut back, 2 bases at V and 7 bases at J, with 8 bases in the middle. Repertoires were generated with immunoSEQ multiplex PCR, while TCRdb's copy carries only in-frame clones and drops some. The sample includes roughly 80,000 clones, 96% of them seen just once. V gene TRBV10-3 combines with J gene TRBJ1-1; the D gene is possibly TRBD1 (5 bases). The source of this sequence is a human donor in good health. Sequencing input: T cells isolated from PBMCs. CDR3 sequence reads: CAISEQGLEAFF. CDR3 DNA: TGTGCCATCAGTGAGCAGGGTCTTGAAGCTTTCTTT.